This T cell receptor beta chain was captured by sequencing in a study of cytomegalovirus exposure and HLA in healthy donors. This clone was seen more than once but under ten times. Its target is not known. Study-wide results and limits: What TCR beta sequences reportedly achieved was accurate prediction of HLA-A and HLA-B alleles in most subjects. Most CMV-associated TCR beta chains were later found to appear HLA-restricted. Reports indicated that the classifier achieved high specificity and sensitivity in diagnosing cytomegalovirus status.

The PCR was carried out with 60 Vbeta primers and 13 Jbeta primers. Profiled with immunoSEQ multiplex PCR; TCRdb holds only in-frame clones, not every one. The table includes roughly 110,000 clones, 70% to 85% detected once. The CDR3 loop spans 14 amino acids. The germline V gene has CDR1 MRHNA and CDR2 SNTAGT. The TCR originated in a boy younger than 18 in good health and CMV-seronegative. The material sequenced was PBMCs. The chain is built from TRBV6-4 and TRBJ2-5; no clear D gene. The DNA end is a closer match to TRBJ2-7, so the J assignment may be wrong. CDR3: CASSDAPGRNEQYF. In nucleotides, the CDR3 is TGTGCCAGCAGTGACGCCCCAGGTCGGAACGAGCAGTACTTC.